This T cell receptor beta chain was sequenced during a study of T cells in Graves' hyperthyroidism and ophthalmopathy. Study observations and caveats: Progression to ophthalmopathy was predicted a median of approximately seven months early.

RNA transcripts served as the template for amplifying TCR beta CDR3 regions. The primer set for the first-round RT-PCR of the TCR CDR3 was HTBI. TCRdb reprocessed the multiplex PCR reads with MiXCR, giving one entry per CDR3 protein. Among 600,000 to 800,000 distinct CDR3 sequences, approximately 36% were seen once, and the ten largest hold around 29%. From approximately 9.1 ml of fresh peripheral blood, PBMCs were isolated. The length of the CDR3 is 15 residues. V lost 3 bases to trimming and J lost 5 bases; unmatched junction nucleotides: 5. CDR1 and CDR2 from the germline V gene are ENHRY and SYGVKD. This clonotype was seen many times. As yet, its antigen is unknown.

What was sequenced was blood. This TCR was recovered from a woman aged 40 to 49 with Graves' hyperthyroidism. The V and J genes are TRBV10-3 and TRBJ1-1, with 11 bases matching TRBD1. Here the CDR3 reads CAISDPGTGGTEAFF. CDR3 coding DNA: TGTGCCATCAGTGACCCCGGGACAGGGGGAACTGAAGCTTTCTTT.